This TCR beta chain was sequenced during a study of neurological immune-mediated disorders. Per germline, CDR1 SEHNR and CDR2 FQNEAQ (reference sequence). The CDR3 consists of 14 residues. The ends were cut back, 3 bases at V and 0 bases at J, with 6 bases in the middle. Many counts were recorded for this clonotype. Synthesis of cDNA used 5'RACE (with 10-nucleotide random UMIs). TCRdb fed the 5' RACE reads into MiXCR, producing one record per CDR3 protein. The sample has roughly 60,000 distinct CDR3 sequences; roughly 3.5% are singletons. The TCR originated in a woman aged 45-65 years with multiple sclerosis. Sequenced sample: PBMCs. This chain connects TRBV7-9 to TRBJ1-5; D is unresolved. In nucleotides, the CDR3 is TGTGCCAGCAGCTTCGAGGCTAGCAATCAGCCCCAGCATTTT. It translates to CASSFEASNQPQHF.